The TCR beta chain under discussion was sequenced for a study of T cells in narcolepsy. Study at large: Enrolled donors included narcolepsy type 1 or type 2 patients and healthy controls. Study-level findings and limits: Some memory CD4+ repertoires had no autoreactive clone sequences. Blood of same and different patients, but not healthy controls, reportedly held recurring autoreactive clonotypes. HCRT-specific and TRIB2-specific autoreactive clonotypes appeared among same-patient CSF and blood CD4+ clonotypes.

About this clone itself: Its antigen is unknown.

Germline assignment: CDR1 SGHNT and CDR2 YYREEE (reference sequence). This CDR3 is built from 16 residues. V lost 0 bases and J 5 bases, leaving 18 bases between the germline ends. Only in-frame clones appear in the TCRdb table, and some are missing; sequencing was by immunoSEQ multiplex PCR. The sample carries about 25,000 clones, approximately 85% recorded once. The TCR originated in a human donor with narcolepsy. Sequenced input: CD45RA- memory CD4+ T cells from PBMCs. The chain is built from TRBV5-4 and TRBJ2-7, with a tentative D call TRBD1 (6 bases). DNA of the CDR3: TGTGCCAGCAGCTTGGTCAAGGGGGTGGGCTTAGACGAGCAGTACTTC. Amino acids: CASSLVKGVGLDEQYF.